This TCR beta chain emerged from a study of blood T cell repertoires in COVID-19. In germline, CDR1 is MNHEY, CDR2 SVGAGI. The V gene lost 8 bases and the J gene lost 7 bases, with 17 bases spanning the gap. This CDR3 spans 14 amino acids. Sequencing used immunoSEQ multiplex PCR; TCRdb keeps in-frame clones, though not all of them. The profile covers about 170,000 clones, with 80% to 90% appearing a single time and less than 4.5% taken by the ten largest. Recruitment covered about two dozen US areas and drew participants whose ages spanned about 18 to 90 years. The rearrangement links TRBV6-5 to TRBJ1-4; D not certain. The sample was PBMCs or T cells enriched from blood (not recorded which). The TCR originated in a woman between 45 and 60 years old in a cohort exposed to, infected with or recovered from COVID-19 (not recorded which). CDR3 DNA sequence: TGTGCCAGCTTCTCGCGGAGCCGGGGTGAAAAACTGTTTTTT. This gives the protein CASFSRSRGEKLFF.